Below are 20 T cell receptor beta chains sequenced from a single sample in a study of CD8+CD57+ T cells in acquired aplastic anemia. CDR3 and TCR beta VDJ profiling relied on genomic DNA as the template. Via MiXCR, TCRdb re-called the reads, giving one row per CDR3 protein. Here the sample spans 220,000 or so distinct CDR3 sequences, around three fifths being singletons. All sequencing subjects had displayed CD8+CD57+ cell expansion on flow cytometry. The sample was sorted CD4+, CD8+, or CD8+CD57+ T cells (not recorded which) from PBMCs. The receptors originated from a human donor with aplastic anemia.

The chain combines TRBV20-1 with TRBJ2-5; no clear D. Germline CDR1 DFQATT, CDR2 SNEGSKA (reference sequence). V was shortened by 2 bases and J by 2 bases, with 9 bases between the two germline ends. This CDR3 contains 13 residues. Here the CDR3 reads CSARRPSQETQYF. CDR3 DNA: TGCAGTGCTAGAAGGCCCTCTCAAGAGACCCAGTACTTC.

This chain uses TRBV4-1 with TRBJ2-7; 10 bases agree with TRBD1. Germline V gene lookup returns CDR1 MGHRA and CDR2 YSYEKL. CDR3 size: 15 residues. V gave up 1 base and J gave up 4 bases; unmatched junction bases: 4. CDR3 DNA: TGCGCCAGCAGCCAAGGTCCGGGACAGGGGTACGAGCAGTACTTC. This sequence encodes CASSQGPGQGYEQYF.

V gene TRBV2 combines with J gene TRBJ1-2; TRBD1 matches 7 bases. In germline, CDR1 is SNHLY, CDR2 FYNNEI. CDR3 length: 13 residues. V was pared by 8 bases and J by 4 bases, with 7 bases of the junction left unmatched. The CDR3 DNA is TGTGCCAGCCTGGGCCGGGACAGCTATGGCTACACCTTC. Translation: CASLGRDSYGYTF.

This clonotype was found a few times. In DNA form, the CDR3 reads TGTGCCAGCAGCTCCCCGATGGAAGGGACCCAGTACTTC. It is translated as CASSSPMEGTQYF. This chain links TRBV7-6 with TRBJ2-5; D gene uncertain. Germline lookup yields CDR1 SGHVS and CDR2 FNYEAQ. The V end lost 4 bases, the J end lost 7 bases, and 13 bases lay between the germline ends. The CDR3 contains 13 residues.

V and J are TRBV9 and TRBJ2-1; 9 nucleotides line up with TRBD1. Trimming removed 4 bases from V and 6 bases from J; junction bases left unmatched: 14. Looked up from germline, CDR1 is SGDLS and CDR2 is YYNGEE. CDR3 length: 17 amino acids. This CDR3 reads CASSPRQGGKLANEQFF. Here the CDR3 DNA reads TGTGCCAGCAGCCCACGACAGGGGGGCAAACTAGCCAATGAGCAGTTCTTC.

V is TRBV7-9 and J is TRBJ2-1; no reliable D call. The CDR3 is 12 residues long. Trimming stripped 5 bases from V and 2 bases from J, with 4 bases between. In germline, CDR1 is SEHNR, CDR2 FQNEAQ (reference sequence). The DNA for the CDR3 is TGTGCCAGCAGCCCTACCTACAATGAGCAGTTCTTC. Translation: CASSPTYNEQFF.

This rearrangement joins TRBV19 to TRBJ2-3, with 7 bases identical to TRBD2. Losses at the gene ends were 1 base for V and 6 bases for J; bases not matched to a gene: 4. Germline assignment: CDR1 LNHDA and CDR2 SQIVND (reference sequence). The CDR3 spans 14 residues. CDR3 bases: TGTGCCAGTAGTATAGGGACTAGGGGCGATACGCAGTATTTT. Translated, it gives CASSIGTRGDTQYF.

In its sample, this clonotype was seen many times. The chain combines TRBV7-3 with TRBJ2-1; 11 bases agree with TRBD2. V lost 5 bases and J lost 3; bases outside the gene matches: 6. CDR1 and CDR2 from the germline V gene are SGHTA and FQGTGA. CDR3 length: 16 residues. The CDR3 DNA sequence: TGTGCCAGCAGCCCCCAGACTAGCGGGATCTACAATGAGCAGTTCTTC. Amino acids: CASSPQTSGIYNEQFF.

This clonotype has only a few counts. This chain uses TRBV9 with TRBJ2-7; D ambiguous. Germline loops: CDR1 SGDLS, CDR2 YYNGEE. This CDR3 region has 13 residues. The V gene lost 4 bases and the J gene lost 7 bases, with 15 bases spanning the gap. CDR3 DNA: TGTGCCAGCAGCTCACGGTCCCCTCGGGAGCAGTACTTC. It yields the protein CASSSRSPREQYF. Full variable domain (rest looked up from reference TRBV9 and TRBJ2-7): DSGVTQTPKHLITATGQRVTLRCSPRSGDLSVYWYQQSLDQGLQFLIQYYNGEERAKGNILERFSAQQFPDLHSELNLSSLELGDSALYFCASSSRSPREQYFGPGTRLTVT.

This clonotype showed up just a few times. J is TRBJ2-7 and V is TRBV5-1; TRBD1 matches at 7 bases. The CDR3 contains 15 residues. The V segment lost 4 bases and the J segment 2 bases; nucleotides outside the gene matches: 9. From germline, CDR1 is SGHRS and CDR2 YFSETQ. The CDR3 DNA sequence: TGCGCCAGCAGCCAAGGGGGACAGATAACCTACGAGCAGTACTTC. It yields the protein CASSQGGQITYEQYF.

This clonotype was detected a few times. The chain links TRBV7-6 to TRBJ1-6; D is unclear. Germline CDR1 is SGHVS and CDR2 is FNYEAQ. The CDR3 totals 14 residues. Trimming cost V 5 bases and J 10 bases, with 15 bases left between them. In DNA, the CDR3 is TGTGCCAGCAGCCAGGCGGGGTTAGGGTCACCCCTCCACTTT. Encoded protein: CASSQAGLGSPLHF.

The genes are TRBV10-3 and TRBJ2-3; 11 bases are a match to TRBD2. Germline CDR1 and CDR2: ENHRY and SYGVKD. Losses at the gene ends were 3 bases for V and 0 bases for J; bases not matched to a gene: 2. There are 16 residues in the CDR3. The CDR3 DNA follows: TGTGCCATCAGTGACATAGCGGGGGGGAGCACAGATACGCAGTATTTT. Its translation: CAISDIAGGSTDTQYF.

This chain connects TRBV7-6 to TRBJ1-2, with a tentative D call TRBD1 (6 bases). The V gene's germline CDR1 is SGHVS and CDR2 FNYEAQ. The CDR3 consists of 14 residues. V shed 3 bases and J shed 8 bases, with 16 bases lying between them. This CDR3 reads CASSFSGEGEGYTF. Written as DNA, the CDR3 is TGTGCCAGCAGCTTCTCAGGGGAAGGTGAGGGCTACACCTTC.

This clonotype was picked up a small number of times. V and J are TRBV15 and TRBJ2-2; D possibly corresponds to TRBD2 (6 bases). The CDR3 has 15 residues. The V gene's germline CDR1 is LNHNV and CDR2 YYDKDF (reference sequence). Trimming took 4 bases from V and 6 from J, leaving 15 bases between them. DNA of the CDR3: TGTGCCACCAGCACCTTTTTAGGGACTTCCGGGGAGCTGTTTTTT. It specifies CATSTFLGTSGELFF.

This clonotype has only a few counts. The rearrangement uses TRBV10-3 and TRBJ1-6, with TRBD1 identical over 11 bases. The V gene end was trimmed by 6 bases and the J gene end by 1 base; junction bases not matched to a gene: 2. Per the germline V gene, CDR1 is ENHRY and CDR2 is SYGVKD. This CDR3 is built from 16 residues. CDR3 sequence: CAIRGQGGSYNSPLHF. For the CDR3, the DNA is TGTGCCATCAGGGGACAGGGGGGATCCTATAATTCACCCCTCCACTTT.

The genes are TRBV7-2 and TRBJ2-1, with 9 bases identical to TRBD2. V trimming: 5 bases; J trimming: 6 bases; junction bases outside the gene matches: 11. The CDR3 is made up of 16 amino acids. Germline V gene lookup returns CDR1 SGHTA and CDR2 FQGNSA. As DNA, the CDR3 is TGTGCCAGCAGCCACACTAGCGGGCAACCCCCCAATGAGCAGTTCTTC. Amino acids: CASSHTSGQPPNEQFF.

The CDR3 is CASRTSGTEAFF. In DNA form, the CDR3 reads TGTGCCAGCAGAACTTCGGGGACTGAAGCTTTCTTT. The rearrangement joins TRBV6-1 to TRBJ1-1; no definite D call. The CDR3 has 12 residues. The V end lost 6 bases, the J end lost 5 bases, and 10 bases lay between the germline ends. Germline CDR1 is MNHNS and CDR2 is SASEGT.

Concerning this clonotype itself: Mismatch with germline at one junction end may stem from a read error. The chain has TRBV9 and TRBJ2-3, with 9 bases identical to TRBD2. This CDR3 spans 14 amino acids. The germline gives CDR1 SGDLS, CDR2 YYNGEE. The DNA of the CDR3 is TGTGCCAGCGGCGTAGGACTAGCGCCAGATACGCAGTATTTT. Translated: CASGVGLAPDTQYF. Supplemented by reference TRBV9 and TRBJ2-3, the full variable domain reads DSGVTQTPKHLITATGQRVTLRCSPRSGDLSVYWYQQSLDQGLQFLIQYYNGEERAKGNILERFSAQQFPDLHSELNLSSLELGDSALYFCASGVGLAPDTQYFGPGTRLTVL.

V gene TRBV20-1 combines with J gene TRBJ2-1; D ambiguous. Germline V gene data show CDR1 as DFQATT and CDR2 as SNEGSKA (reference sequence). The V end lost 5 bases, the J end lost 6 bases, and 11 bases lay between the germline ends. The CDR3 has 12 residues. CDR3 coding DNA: TGCAGTGCTGAGAGGCGTATCAATGAGCAGTTCTTC. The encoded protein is CSAERRINEQFF.

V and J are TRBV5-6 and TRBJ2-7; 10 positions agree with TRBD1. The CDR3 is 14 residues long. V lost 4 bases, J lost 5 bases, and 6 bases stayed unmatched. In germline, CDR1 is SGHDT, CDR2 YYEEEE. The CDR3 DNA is TGTGCCAGCAGCCTCGGGACAGGGGTAGACGAGCAGTACTTC. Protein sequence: CASSLGTGVDEQYF.